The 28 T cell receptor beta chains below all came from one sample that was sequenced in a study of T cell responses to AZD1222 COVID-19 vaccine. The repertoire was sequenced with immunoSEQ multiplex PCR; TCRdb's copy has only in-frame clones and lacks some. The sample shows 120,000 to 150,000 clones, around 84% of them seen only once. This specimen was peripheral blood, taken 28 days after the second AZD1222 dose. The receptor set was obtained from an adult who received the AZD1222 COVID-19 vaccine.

CDR3 amino acids: CATSRTGLGAYEQYF. The CDR3 nucleotides read TGTGCCACCAGCAGGACCGGACTAGGGGCCTACGAGCAGTACTTC. This chain uses TRBV15 with TRBJ2-7; 7 bases map to TRBD2. After removal of 3 bases from V and 2 bases from J, the junction contained 7 bases not matched to a gene. CDR1 is LNHNV, CDR2 YYDKDF, per germline (reference sequence). There are 15 residues in the CDR3.

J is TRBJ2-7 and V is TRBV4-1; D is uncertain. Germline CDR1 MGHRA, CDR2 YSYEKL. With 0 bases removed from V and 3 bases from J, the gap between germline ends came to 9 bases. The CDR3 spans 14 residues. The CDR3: CASSQDHTYYEQYF. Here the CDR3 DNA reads TGCGCCAGCAGCCAAGACCACACCTACTACGAGCAGTACTTC.

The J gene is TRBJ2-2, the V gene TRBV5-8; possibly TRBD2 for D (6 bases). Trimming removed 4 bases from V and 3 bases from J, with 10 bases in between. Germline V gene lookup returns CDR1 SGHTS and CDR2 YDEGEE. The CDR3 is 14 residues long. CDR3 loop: CASSRETDTGELFF. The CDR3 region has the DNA TGTGCCAGCAGCCGGGAGACAGACACCGGGGAGCTGTTTTTT.

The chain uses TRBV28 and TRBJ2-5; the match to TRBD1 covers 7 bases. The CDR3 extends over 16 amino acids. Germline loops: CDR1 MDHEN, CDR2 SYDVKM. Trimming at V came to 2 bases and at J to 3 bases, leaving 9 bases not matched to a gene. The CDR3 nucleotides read TGTGCCAGCAGTTTACCCACCGGGACAGAGGAAGAGACCCAGTACTTC. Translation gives CASSLPTGTEEETQYF.

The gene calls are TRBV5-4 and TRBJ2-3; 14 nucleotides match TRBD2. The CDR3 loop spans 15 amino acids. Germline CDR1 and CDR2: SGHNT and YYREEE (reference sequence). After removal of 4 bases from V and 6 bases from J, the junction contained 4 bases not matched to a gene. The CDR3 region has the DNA TGTGCCAGCAGCAGGACTAGCGGGGGGCGGGATACGCAGTATTTT. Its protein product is CASSRTSGGRDTQYF.

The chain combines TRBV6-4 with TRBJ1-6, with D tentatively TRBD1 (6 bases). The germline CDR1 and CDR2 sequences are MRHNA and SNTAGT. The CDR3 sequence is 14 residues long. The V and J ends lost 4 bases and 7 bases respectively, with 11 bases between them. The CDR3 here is CASSARGGNSPLHF. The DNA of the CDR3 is TGTGCCAGCAGTGCAAGGGGGGGCAATTCACCCCTCCACTTT.

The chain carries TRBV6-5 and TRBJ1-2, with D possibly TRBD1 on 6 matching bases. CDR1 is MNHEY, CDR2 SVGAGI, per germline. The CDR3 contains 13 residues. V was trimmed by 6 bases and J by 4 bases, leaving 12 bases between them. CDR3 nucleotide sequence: TGTGCCAGCAGCTTCGACAGGAGCTATGGCTACACCTTC. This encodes CASSFDRSYGYTF.

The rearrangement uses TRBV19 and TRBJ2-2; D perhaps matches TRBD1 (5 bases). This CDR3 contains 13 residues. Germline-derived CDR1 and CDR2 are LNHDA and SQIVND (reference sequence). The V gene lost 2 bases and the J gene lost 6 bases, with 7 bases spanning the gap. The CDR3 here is CASSIKGAGELFF. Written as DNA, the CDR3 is TGTGCCAGTAGTATAAAAGGGGCCGGGGAGCTGTTTTTT.

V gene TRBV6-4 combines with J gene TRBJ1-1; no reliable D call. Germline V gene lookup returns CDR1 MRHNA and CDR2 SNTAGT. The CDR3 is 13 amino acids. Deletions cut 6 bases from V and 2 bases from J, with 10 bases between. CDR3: CASRAQFNTEAFF. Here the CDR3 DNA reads TGTGCCAGCAGAGCACAATTTAACACTGAAGCTTTCTTT.

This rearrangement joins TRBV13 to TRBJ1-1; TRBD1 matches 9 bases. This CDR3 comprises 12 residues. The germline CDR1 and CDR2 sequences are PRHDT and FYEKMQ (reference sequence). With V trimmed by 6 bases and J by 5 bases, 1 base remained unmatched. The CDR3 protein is CASRDRGTEAFF. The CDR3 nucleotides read TGTGCCAGCAGGGACAGGGGTACTGAAGCTTTCTTT.

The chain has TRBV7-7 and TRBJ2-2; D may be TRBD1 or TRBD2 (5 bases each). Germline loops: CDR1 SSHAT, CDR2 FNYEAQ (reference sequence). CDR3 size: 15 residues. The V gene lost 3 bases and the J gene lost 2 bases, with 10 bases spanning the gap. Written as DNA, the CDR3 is TGTGCCAGCAGCTTGGGACCGGGCAACACCGGGGAGCTGTTTTTT. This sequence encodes CASSLGPGNTGELFF. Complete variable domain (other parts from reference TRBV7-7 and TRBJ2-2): GAGVSQSPRYKVTKRGQDVTLRCDPISSHATLYWYQQALGQGPEFLTYFNYEAQPDKSGLPSDRFSAERPEGSISTLTIQRTEQRDSAMYRCASSLGPGNTGELFFGEGSRLTVL.

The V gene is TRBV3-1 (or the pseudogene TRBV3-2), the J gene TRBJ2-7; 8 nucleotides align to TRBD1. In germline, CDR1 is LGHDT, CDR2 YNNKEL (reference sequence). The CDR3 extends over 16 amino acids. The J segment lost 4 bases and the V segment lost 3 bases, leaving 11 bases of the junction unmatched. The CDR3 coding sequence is TGTGCCAGCAGCCAGGGCCCGACAGGGGTCGGGTACGAGCAGTACTTC. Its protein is CASSQGPTGVGYEQYF.

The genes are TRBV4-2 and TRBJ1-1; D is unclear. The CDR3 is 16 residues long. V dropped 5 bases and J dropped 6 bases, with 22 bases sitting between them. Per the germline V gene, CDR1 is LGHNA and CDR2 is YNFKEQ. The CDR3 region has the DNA TGTGCCAGCAGCTCCTACTTACTCTCTCCGCGGGCTGAAGCTTTCTTT. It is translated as CASSSYLLSPRAEAFF.

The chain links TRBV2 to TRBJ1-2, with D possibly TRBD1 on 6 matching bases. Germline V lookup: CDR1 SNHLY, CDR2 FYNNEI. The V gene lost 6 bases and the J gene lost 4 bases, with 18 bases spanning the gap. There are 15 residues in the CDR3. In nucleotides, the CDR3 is TGTGCCAGCAGCGCCCTACGGGGCAGGGGCTATGGCTACACCTTC. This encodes CASSALRGRGYGYTF.

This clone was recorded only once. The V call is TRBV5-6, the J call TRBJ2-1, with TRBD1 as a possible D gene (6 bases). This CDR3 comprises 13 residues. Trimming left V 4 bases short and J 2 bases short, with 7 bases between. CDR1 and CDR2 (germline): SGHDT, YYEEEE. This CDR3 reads CASSRQAYNEQFF. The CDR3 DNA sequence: TGTGCCAGCAGCCGACAGGCCTACAATGAGCAGTTCTTC.

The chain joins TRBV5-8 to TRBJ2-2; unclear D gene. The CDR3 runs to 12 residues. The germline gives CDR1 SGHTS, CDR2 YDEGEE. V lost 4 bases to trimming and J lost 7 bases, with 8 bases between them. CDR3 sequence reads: CASSPPFGELFF. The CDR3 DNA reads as TGTGCCAGCAGCCCCCCGTTCGGGGAGCTGTTTTTT.

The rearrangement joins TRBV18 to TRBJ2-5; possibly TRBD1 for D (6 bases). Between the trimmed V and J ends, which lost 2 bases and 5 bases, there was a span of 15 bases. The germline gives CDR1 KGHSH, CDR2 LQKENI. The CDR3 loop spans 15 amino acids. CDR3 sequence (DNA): TGTGCCAGCTCACCAACCTGGACAGCAACTGAGACCCAGTACTTC. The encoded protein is CASSPTWTATETQYF. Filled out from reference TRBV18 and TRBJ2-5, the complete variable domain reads NAGVMQNPRHLVRRRGQEARLRCSPMKGHSHVYWYRQLPEEGLKFMVYLQKENIIDESGMPKERFSAEFPKEGPSILRIQQVVRGDSAAYFCASSPTWTATETQYFGPGTRLLVL.

CDR3 in DNA: TGTGCCAGCATCCCTGACTGGGGCGGAAACATTCAGTACTTC. As protein: CASIPDWGGNIQYF. The chain has TRBV2 and TRBJ2-4, with D tentatively TRBD1 (5 bases). V was pared by 7 bases and J by 6 bases, with 16 bases between. Germline V gene lookup returns CDR1 SNHLY and CDR2 FYNNEI. CDR3 length: 14 residues.

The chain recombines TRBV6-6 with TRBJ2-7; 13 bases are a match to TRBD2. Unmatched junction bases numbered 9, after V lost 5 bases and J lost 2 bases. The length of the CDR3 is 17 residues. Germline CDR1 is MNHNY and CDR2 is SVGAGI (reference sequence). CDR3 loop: CASSRTSGRRITYEQYF. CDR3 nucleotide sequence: TGTGCCAGCAGTCGGACTAGCGGGAGACGAATTACCTACGAGCAGTACTTC.

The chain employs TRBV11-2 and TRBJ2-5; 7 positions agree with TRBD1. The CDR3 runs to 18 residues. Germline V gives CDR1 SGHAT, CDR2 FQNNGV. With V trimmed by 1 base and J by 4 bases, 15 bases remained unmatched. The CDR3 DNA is TGTGCCAGCAGCTTAGGAGCCCCCCCAGGGGGAGAAGGAGAGACCCAGTACTTC. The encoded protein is CASSLGAPPGGEGETQYF. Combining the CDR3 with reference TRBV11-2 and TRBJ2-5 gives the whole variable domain EAGVAQSPRYKIIEKRQSVAFWCNPISGHATLYWYQQILGQGPKLLIQFQNNGVVDDSQLPKDRFSAERLKGVDSTLKIQPAKLEDSAVYLCASSLGAPPGGEGETQYFGPGTRLLVL.

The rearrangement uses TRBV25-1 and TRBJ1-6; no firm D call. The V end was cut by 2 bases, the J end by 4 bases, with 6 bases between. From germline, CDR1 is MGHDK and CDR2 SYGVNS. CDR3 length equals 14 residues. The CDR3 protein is CASSELGYNSPLHF. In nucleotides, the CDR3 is TGTGCCAGCAGTGAACTGGGATATAATTCACCCCTCCACTTT.

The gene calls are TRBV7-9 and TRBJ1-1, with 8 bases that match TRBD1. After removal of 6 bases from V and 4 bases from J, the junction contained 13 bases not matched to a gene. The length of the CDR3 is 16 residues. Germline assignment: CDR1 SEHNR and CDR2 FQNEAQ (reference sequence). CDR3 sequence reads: CASSLRPDRAGTEAFF. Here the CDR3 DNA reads TGTGCCAGCAGTCTCCGGCCGGACAGGGCGGGCACTGAAGCTTTCTTT.

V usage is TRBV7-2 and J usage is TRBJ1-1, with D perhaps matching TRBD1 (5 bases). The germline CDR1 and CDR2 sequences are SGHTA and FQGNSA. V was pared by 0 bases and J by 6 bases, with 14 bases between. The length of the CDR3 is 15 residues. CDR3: CASSLAQPGYAEAFF. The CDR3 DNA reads TGTGCCAGCAGCTTAGCGCAGCCAGGGTACGCTGAAGCTTTCTTT. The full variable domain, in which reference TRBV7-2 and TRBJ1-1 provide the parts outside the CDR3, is GAGVSQSPSNKVTEKGKDVELRCDPISGHTALYWYRQSLGQGLEFLIYFQGNSAPDKSGLPSDRFSAERTGGSVSTLTIQRTQQEDSAVYLCASSLAQPGYAEAFFGQGTRLTVV.

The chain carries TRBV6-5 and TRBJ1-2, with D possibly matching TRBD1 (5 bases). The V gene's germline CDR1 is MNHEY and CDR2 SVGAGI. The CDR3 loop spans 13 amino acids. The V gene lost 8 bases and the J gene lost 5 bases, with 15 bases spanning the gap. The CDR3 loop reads CASGTGVWYGYTF. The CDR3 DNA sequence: TGTGCCAGCGGGACCGGGGTTTGGTATGGCTACACCTTC.

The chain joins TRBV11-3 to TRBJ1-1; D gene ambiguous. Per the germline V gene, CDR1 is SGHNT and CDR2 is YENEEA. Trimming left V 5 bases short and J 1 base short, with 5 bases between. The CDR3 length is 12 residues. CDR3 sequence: CASSGRNTEAFF. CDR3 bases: TGTGCCAGCAGCGGGCGGAACACTGAAGCTTTCTTT. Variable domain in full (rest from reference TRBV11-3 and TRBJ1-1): EAGVVQSPRYKIIEKKQPVAFWCNPISGHNTLYWYLQNLGQGPELLIRYENEEAVDDSQLPKDRFSAERLKGVDSTLKIQPAELGDSAVYLCASSGRNTEAFFGQGTRLTVV.

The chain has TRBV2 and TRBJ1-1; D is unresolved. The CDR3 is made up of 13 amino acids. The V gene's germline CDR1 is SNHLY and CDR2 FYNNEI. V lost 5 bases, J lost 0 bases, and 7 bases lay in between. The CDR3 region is CASSYGLNTEAFF. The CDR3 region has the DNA TGTGCCAGCAGTTACGGGTTGAACACTGAAGCTTTCTTT.

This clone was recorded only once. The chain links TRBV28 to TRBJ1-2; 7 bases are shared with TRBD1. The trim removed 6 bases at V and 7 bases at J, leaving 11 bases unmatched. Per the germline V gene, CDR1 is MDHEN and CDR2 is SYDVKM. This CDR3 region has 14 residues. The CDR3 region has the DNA TGTGCCAGCAGAACCAGACAGGGAGGGTTTGGCTACACCTTC. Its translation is CASRTRQGGFGYTF.

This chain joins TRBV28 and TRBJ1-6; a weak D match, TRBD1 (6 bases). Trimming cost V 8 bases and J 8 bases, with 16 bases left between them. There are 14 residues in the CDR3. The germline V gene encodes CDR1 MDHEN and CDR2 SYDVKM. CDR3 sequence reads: CASGRRGRYSPLHF. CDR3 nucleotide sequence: TGTGCCAGCGGGCGCAGGGGCAGATATTCACCCCTCCACTTT.